The sequence of this TCR beta chain was determined in a study of T-cell reconstitution after alpha-beta-depleted transplantation in children. This clonotype was seen a few times. V lost 8 bases, J lost 2 bases, and 5 bases stayed unmatched. This CDR3 has 15 residues. During its preparation, the TCRbeta library received unique molecular identifiers. Using its own MiXCR run on the PCR reads, TCRdb lists one record per CDR3 protein. This sample carries some 340,000 distinct CDR3 sequences, under 13% of them seen once, and the ten largest clones take about 2.3%. The J gene is TRBJ2-2, the V gene TRBV12-3 or TRBV12-4; 10 bases map to TRBD2. The TCR comes from a human donor who donated a stem cell graft to a child with acute lymphoblastic leukemia. Specimen: PBMCs from the stem cell graft donor, collected from the stem cell graft. The DNA for the CDR3 is TGTGCCAGCGGAGCGGGAGGGAGAAACACCGGGGAGCTGTTTTTT. Protein: CASGAGGRNTGELFF.